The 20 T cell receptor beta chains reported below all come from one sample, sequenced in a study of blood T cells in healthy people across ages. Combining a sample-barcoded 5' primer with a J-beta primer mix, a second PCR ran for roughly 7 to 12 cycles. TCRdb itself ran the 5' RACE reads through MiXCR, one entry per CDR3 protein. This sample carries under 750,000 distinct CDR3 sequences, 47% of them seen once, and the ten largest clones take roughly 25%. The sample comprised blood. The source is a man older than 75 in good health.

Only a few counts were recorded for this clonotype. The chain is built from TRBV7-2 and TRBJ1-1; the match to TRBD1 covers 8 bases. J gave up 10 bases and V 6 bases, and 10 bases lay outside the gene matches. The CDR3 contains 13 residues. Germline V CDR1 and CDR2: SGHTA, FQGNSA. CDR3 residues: CASSHTGGLVAFF. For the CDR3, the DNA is TGTGCCAGCAGTCACACAGGGGGTCTCGTAGCTTTCTTT.

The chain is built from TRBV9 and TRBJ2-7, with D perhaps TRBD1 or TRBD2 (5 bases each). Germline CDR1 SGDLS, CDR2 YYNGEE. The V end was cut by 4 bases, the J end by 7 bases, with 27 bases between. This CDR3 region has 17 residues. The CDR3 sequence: CASSPTNVGVAYNEQYF. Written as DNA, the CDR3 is TGTGCCAGCAGCCCAACCAACGTGGGGGTCGCCTACAATGAGCAGTACTTC.

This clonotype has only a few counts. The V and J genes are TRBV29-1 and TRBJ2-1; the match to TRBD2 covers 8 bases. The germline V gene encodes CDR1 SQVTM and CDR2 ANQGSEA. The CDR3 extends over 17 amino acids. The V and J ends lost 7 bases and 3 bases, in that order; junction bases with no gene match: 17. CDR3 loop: CSAGKARTSPFYNEQFF. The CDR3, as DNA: TGCAGCGCCGGAAAGGCTCGGACTAGCCCCTTCTACAATGAGCAGTTCTTC.

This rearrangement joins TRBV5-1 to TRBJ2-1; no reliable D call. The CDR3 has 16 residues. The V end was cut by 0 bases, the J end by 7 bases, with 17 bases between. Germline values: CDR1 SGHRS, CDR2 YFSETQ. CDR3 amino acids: CASSLVDPITANEQFF. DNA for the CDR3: TGCGCCAGCAGCTTGGTGGACCCGATCACCGCAAATGAGCAGTTCTTC.

In DNA, the CDR3 is TGTGCCAGCAGTGGACTAGCGGGGAGCATCAATGAGCAGTTCTTC. This translates into CASSGLAGSINEQFF. The V and J genes are TRBV2 and TRBJ2-1; TRBD2 agrees at 11 bases. CDR3 length: 15 amino acids. With 4 bases clipped from V and 6 bases from J, the junction kept 5 bases outside the gene matches. Looked up from germline, CDR1 is SNHLY and CDR2 is FYNNEI. Complete variable domain (other parts from reference TRBV2 and TRBJ2-1): EPEVTQTPSHQVTQMGQEVILRCVPISNHLYFYWYRQILGQKVEFLVSFYNNEISEKSEIFDDQFSVERPDGSNFTLKIRSTKLEDSAMYFCASSGLAGSINEQFFGPGTRLTVL.

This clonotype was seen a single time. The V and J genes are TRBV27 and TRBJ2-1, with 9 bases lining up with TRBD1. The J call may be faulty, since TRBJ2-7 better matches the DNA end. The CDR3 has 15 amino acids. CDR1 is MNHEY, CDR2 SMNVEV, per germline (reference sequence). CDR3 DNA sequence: TGTGCCAGCAGTTTCCGAACAGGGGGCCGTGGCGAGCAGTACTTC. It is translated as CASSFRTGGRGEQYF.

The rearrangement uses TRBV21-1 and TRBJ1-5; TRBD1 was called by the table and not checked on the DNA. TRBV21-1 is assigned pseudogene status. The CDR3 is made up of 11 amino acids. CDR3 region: CANPGGQPQHF. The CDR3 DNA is TGTGCCAACCCGGGGGGACAGCCCCAGCATTTT.

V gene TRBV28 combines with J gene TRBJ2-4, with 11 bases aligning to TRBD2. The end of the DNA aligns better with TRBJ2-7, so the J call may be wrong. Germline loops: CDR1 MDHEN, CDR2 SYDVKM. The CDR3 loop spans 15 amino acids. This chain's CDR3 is CASSFRGTSGYEQYF. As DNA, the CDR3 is TGTGCCAGCAGTTTTCGTGGGACTAGCGGATACGAGCAGTACTTC.

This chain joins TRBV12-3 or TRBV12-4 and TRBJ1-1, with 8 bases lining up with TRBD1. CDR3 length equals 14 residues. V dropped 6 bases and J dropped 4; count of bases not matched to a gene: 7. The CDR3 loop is CASSRTGRRTEAFF. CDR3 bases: TGTGCCAGCAGCCGGACAGGGCGGCGCACTGAAGCTTTCTTT.

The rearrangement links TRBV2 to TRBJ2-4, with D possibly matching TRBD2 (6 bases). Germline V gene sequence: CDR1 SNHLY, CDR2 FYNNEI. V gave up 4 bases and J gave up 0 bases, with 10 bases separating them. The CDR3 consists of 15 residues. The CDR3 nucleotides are TGTGCCAGCAGTGCGGAGGGACTAGCCAAAAACATTCAGTACTTC. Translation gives CASSAEGLAKNIQYF.

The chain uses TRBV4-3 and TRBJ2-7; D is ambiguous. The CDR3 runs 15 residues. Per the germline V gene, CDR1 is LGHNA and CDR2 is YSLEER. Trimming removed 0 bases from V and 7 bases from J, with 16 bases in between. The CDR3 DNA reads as TGCGCCAGCAGCCAAGAGCAGGTCTCTCTACGGGAGCAGTACTTC. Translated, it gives CASSQEQVSLREQYF.

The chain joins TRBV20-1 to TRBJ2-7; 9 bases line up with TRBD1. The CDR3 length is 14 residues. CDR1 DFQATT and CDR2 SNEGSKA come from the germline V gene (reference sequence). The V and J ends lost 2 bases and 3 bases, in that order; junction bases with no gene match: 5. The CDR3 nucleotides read TGCAGTGCTAGAATGGGACAGGGAAACTACGAGCAGTACTTC. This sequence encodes CSARMGQGNYEQYF.

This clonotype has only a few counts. The CDR3 protein is CASSVFGAETQYF. In nucleotides, the CDR3 is TGTGCCAGCAGCGTGTTTGGGGCTGAGACCCAGTACTTC. The chain recombines TRBV11-2 with TRBJ2-5; TRBD1 might be the D (5 bases). Germline values: CDR1 SGHAT, CDR2 FQNNGV. Deletions cut 5 bases from V and 5 bases from J, with 12 bases between. The CDR3 totals 13 residues.

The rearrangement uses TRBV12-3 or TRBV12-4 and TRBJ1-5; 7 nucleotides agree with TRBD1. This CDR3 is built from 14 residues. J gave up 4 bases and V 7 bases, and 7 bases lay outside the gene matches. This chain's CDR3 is CASKLDRANQPQHF. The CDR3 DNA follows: TGTGCCAGCAAGTTAGACAGGGCTAATCAGCCCCAGCATTTT.

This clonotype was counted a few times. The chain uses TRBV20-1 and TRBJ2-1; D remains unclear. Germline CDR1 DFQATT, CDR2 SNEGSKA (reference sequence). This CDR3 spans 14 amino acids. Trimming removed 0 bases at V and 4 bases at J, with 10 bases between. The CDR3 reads CSARESGAYNEQFF. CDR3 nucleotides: TGCAGTGCTAGAGAGTCAGGAGCGTACAATGAGCAGTTCTTC.

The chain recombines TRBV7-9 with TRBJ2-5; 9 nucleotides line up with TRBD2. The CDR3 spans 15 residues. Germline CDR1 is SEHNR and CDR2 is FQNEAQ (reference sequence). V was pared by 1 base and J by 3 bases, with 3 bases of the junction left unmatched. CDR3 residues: CASSLGLAAKETQYF. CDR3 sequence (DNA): TGTGCCAGCAGCTTAGGACTAGCGGCGAAAGAGACCCAGTACTTC.

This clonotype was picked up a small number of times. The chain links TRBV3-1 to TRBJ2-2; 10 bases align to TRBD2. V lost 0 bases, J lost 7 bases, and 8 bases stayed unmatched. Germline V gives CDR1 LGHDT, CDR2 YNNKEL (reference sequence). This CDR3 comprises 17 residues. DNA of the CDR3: TGTGCCAGCAGCCAAGAGTGGAGCGGGAGGGCCGACGGGGAGCTGTTTTTT. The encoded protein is CASSQEWSGRADGELFF.

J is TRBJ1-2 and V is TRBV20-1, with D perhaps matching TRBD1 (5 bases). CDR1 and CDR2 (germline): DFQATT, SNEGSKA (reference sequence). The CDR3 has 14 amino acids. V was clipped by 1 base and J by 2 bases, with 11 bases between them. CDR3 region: CSARVGTENYGYTF. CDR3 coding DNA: TGCAGTGCTAGAGTTGGGACCGAAAACTATGGCTACACCTTC.

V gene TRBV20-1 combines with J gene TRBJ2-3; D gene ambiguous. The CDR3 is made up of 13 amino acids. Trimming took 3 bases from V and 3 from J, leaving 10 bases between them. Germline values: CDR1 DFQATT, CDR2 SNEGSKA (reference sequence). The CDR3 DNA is TGCAGTGCTAGTTTCCTAGGAACAGATACGCAGTATTTT. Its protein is CSASFLGTDTQYF.

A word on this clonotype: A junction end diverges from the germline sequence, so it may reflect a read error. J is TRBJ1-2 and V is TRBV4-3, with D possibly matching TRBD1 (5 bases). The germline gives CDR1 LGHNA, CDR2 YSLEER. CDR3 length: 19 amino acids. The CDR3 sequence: CAGSQATGSGAPRNYGYTF. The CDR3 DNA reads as TGCGCCGGCAGCCAAGCGACGGGGAGCGGGGCCCCGCGGAACTATGGCTACACCTTC.